Listed here is a single T cell receptor beta chain. Its specificity is unknown. A 5'RACE template-switching step, the method used to make TCR cDNA, added a universal primer site and UMIs. TCRdb re-derived calls from the 5' RACE reads in MiXCR, one entry per CDR3 protein. The sample records 300,000 or so distinct CDR3 sequences, roughly 8.7% being singletons. The sample comes from a study of T cells after yellow fever vaccination. Study findings and constraints: Post-booster repertoires contained most primary-vaccination clones again (96% CD4, around 88% CD8). Researchers report a weaker secondary response that nonetheless peaked faster, day 5 versus 15. FACS-sorted repertoires might harbor abundant contaminating clonotypes from the bulk population.

This CDR3 is 14 amino acids long. From germline, CDR1 is MNHEY and CDR2 SVGAGI. The ends were cut back, 5 bases at V and 5 bases at J, with 15 bases in the middle. Sequenced material: CD4+ T cells sorted from PBMCs, taken 5 days after the yellow fever booster vaccination. This TCR came from a young man who received the YFV17D yellow fever vaccine. The chain combines TRBV6-5 with TRBJ2-5; unclear D gene. The CDR3 coding sequence is TGTGCCAGCAGTAACCGGGCCCTTGCGGAGACCCAGTACTTC. This gives the protein CASSNRALAETQYF.